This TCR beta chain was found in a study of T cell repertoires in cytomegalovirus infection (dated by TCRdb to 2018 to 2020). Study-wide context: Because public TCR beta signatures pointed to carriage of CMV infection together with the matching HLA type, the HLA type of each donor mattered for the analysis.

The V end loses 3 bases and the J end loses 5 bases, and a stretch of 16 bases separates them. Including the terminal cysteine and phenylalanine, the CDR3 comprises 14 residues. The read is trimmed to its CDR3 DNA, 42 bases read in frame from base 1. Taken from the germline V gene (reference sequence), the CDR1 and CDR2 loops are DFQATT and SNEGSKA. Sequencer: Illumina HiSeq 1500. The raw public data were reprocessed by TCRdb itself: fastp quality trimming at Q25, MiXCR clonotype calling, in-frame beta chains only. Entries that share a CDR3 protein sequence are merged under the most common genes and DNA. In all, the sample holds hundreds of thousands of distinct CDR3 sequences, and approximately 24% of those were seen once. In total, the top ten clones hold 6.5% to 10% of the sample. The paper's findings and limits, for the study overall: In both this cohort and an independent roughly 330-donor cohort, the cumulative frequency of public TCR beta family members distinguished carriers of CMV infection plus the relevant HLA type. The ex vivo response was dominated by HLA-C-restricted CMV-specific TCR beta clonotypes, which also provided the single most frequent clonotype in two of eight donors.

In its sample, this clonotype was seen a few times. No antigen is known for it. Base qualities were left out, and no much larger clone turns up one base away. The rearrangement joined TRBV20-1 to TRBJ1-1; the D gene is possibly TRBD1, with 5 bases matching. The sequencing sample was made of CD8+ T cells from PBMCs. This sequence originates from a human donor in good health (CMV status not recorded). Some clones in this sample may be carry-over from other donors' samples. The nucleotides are TGCAGTGCTAGCTCCTGGGGGGACGGAACTGAAGCTTTCTTT. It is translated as CSASSWGDGTEAFF.